The source of this T cell receptor beta chain is a study of PD-1 blockade in mismatch repair-deficient tumors. Whole-study findings and limits: Tumor-resident clones, often absent from pretreatment blood, expanded after pembrolizumab and then contracted.

PCR or immunohistochemistry showed mismatch repair deficiency in every enrolled patient. The assay was immunoSEQ multiplex PCR, and TCRdb's table has in-frame clones only and misses some. This sample carries more than 40,000 clones, more than 75% of them seen once, and the ten largest clones take 2.5% to 4%. As concerns this clone: The antigen remains unidentified.

Germline-derived CDR1 and CDR2 are MNHNS and SASEGT. The V and J ends lost 5 bases and 5 bases, in that order; junction bases with no gene match: 3. This CDR3 region has 12 residues. The clonotype was recovered from an adult with mismatch repair-deficient cancer. The chain uses TRBV6-1 and TRBJ2-7; TRBD2 aligns across 7 bases. The sample was peripheral blood, taken 4 weeks after starting pembrolizumab. The CDR3 DNA is TGTGCCAGCAGTTTGGGGGGGGACGAGCAGTACTTC. Protein sequence: CASSLGGDEQYF.